A selection of T cell receptor beta chains follows, all from one sample in a study of T cells after yellow fever vaccination. TCRdb re-analysed the 5' RACE reads in MiXCR, keeping a single row per CDR3 protein. This sample has about 580,000 distinct CDR3 sequences, with roughly 17% found just once. The specimen was PBMCs, collected 5 to 6 days after the first yellow fever vaccination. The receptors come from a man in his late teens or twenties who received the YFV17D yellow fever vaccine. CDR3s include the opening cysteine and the closing phenylalanine or tryptophan. D genes are given only for firm matches. Clone size is not always given. Where it is, it says once, few, many or a class for expanded clones.

j_call: TRBJ2-5
v_call: TRBV29-1
d_call: TRBD2
clone_size: NA
cdr3_aa: CSVPAGGYGETQYF
cdr3_nt: TGCAGCGTTCCGGCGGGGGGGTATGGAGAGACCCAGTACTTC

j_call: TRBJ1-1
v_call: TRBV4-3
d_call: TRBD1
clone_size: few
cdr3_aa: CASSRGLTGGNTEAFF
cdr3_nt: TGCGCCAGCAGTCGGGGGCTGACAGGGGGGAACACTGAAGCTTTCTTT

j_call: TRBJ1-6
v_call: TRBV12-3/TRBV12-4
d_call: NA
clone_size: NA
cdr3_aa: CARSRDTNSPLHF
cdr3_nt: TGTGCCAGAAGCAGGGACACCAATTCACCCCTCCACTTT

j_call: TRBJ1-1
v_call: TRBV28
d_call: NA
clone_size: few
cdr3_aa: CATGLREAFF
cdr3_nt: TGCGCGACGGGGCTCAGAGAAGCTTTCTTT

j_call: TRBJ2-3
v_call: TRBV11-2
d_call: TRBD2
clone_size: few
cdr3_aa: CASSLRGLAVTDTQYF
cdr3_nt: TGTGCCAGCAGCTTAAGGGGACTAGCGGTTACAGATACGCAGTATTTT

j_call: TRBJ2-3
v_call: TRBV14
d_call: NA
clone_size: NA
cdr3_aa: CASSLRVHTDTQYF
cdr3_nt: TGTGCCAGCAGCCTCCGGGTCCACACAGATACGCAGTATTTT

j_call: TRBJ2-1
v_call: TRBV29-1
d_call: NA
clone_size: few
cdr3_aa: CSGYGGRRSDEQFF
cdr3_nt: TGCAGCGGGTACGGAGGGAGGCGTTCCGATGAGCAGTTCTTC

j_call: TRBJ1-6
v_call: TRBV5-5
d_call: NA
clone_size: once
cdr3_aa: CASSFGTLGYNSPLHF
cdr3_nt: TGTGCCAGCAGCTTTGGAACCTTGGGATATAATTCACCCCTCCACTTT

j_call: TRBJ1-1
v_call: TRBV7-2
d_call: NA
clone_size: few
cdr3_aa: CASSLGQWGTEAFF
cdr3_nt: TGTGCCAGCAGCTTAGGGCAGTGGGGGACTGAAGCTTTCTTT

j_call: TRBJ1-1
v_call: TRBV5-4
d_call: NA
clone_size: NA
cdr3_aa: CASSLVGDLNTEAFF
cdr3_nt: TGTGCCAGCAGCTTGGTGGGAGACTTGAACACTGAAGCTTTCTTT

j_call: TRBJ1-1
v_call: TRBV20-1
d_call: TRBD1
clone_size: NA
cdr3_aa: CSARNPGQGTEAFF
cdr3_nt: TGCAGTGCTCGCAATCCGGGACAGGGCACTGAAGCTTTCTTT

j_call: TRBJ2-1
v_call: TRBV7-9
d_call: NA
clone_size: many
cdr3_aa: CASSFPGASYNEQFF
cdr3_nt: TGTGCCAGCAGCTTCCCGGGGGCCTCCTACAATGAGCAGTTCTTC

j_call: TRBJ2-4
v_call: TRBV6-2/TRBV6-3
d_call: NA
clone_size: NA
cdr3_aa: CASRKTGEVNIQYF
cdr3_nt: TGTGCCAGCAGGAAGACGGGGGAGGTGAACATTCAGTACTTC

j_call: TRBJ1-1
v_call: TRBV12-3/TRBV12-4
d_call: TRBD1
clone_size: NA
cdr3_aa: CASSRQGISTEAFF
cdr3_nt: TGTGCCAGCAGTCGACAGGGAATATCGACTGAAGCTTTCTTT

j_call: TRBJ2-1
v_call: TRBV30
d_call: NA
clone_size: NA
cdr3_aa: CAWSRRSSYNEQFF
cdr3_nt: TGTGCCTGGAGTCGGAGGAGCTCCTACAATGAGCAGTTCTTC

j_call: TRBJ1-6
v_call: TRBV20-1
d_call: NA
clone_size: NA
cdr3_aa: CSGTGGNSPLHF
cdr3_nt: TGCAGCGGTACGGGGGGGAATTCACCCCTCCACTTT

j_call: TRBJ1-4
v_call: TRBV12-3/TRBV12-4
d_call: NA
clone_size: NA
cdr3_aa: CASSLDRMNEKLFF
cdr3_nt: TGTGCCAGCAGTCTCGATAGGATGAATGAAAAACTGTTTTTT

j_call: TRBJ1-3
v_call: TRBV5-6
d_call: NA
clone_size: NA
cdr3_aa: CASSWVGTSSGNTIYF
cdr3_nt: TGTGCCAGCAGCTGGGTGGGCACCTCCTCTGGAAACACCATATATTTT

j_call: TRBJ2-7
v_call: TRBV20-1
d_call: NA
clone_size: NA
cdr3_aa: CSARGGRFLAGEQYF
cdr3_nt: TGCAGTGCTAGAGGGGGGCGTTTTCTAGCCGGGGAGCAGTACTTC

j_call: TRBJ2-1
v_call: TRBV5-1
d_call: TRBD2
clone_size: few
cdr3_aa: CASRPAGGREQFF
cdr3_nt: TGCGCCAGCAGACCCGCGGGGGGGCGTGAGCAGTTCTTC

j_call: TRBJ2-3
v_call: TRBV12-3/TRBV12-4
d_call: TRBD1
clone_size: few
cdr3_aa: CASSTGQGADTQYF
cdr3_nt: TGTGCCAGCAGTACGGGACAGGGGGCAGATACGCAGTATTTT

j_call: TRBJ1-5
v_call: TRBV2
d_call: NA
clone_size: few
cdr3_aa: CASTWGGRNQPQHF
cdr3_nt: TGTGCCAGCACCTGGGGCGGCAGGAATCAGCCCCAGCATTTT

j_call: TRBJ1-6
v_call: TRBV7-9
d_call: NA
clone_size: many
cdr3_aa: CASTSGTNSPLHF
cdr3_nt: TGTGCCAGCACCTCGGGAACTAATTCACCCCTCCACTTT

j_call: TRBJ2-5
v_call: TRBV7-2
d_call: TRBD2
clone_size: NA
cdr3_aa: CASSITGLAGALETQYF
cdr3_nt: TGTGCCAGCAGCATCACTGGCCTAGCGGGGGCCTTGGAGACCCAGTACTTC

j_call: TRBJ2-1
v_call: TRBV7-2
d_call: TRBD2
clone_size: few
cdr3_aa: CASSLQTSGGNEQFF
cdr3_nt: TGTGCCAGCAGCTTACAGACTAGCGGGGGCAATGAGCAGTTCTTC

j_call: TRBJ2-3
v_call: TRBV12-3/TRBV12-4
d_call: NA
clone_size: many
cdr3_aa: CASSYVSTDTQYF
cdr3_nt: TGTGCCAGCAGTTACGTTAGCACAGATACGCAGTATTTT

j_call: TRBJ2-3
v_call: TRBV5-1
d_call: NA
clone_size: many
cdr3_aa: CASSLADTQYF
cdr3_nt: TGTGCCAGCAGCTTAGCAGATACGCAGTATTTT

j_call: TRBJ1-4
v_call: TRBV7-9
d_call: NA
clone_size: NA
cdr3_aa: CASKGRDYEKLFF
cdr3_nt: TGTGCCAGCAAGGGCAGGGATTATGAAAAACTGTTTTTT

j_call: TRBJ2-7
v_call: TRBV10-2
d_call: TRBD2
clone_size: NA
cdr3_aa: CASIGLAASYEQYF
cdr3_nt: TGCGCCAGCATCGGACTAGCGGCATCCTACGAGCAGTACTTC

j_call: TRBJ1-2
v_call: TRBV5-1
d_call: NA
clone_size: NA
cdr3_aa: CASSPDHTKGVYGYTF
cdr3_nt: TGCGCCAGCAGCCCAGACCACACGAAAGGGGTCTATGGCTACACCTTC

j_call: TRBJ1-4
v_call: TRBV29-1
d_call: NA
clone_size: NA
cdr3_aa: CSVGGVANEKLFF
cdr3_nt: TGCAGCGTTGGAGGGGTAGCTAATGAAAAACTGTTTTTT

j_call: TRBJ2-1
v_call: TRBV20-1
d_call: NA
clone_size: NA
cdr3_aa: CSGLGIGYNEQFF
cdr3_nt: TGCAGTGGCCTTGGGATAGGCTACAATGAGCAGTTCTTC

j_call: TRBJ2-1
v_call: TRBV4-1
d_call: TRBD1
clone_size: NA
cdr3_aa: CASSQWTGYNEQFF
cdr3_nt: TGCGCCAGCAGCCAATGGACAGGGTACAATGAGCAGTTCTTC

j_call: TRBJ2-7
v_call: TRBV7-9
d_call: NA
clone_size: NA
cdr3_aa: CASSLPGAYEQYF
cdr3_nt: TGTGCCAGCAGCTTACCTGGGGCCTACGAGCAGTACTTC

j_call: TRBJ1-2
v_call: TRBV7-2
d_call: NA
clone_size: NA
cdr3_aa: CASSTGQGTGYTF
cdr3_nt: TGTGCCAGCAGCACCGGGCAGGGGACTGGCTACACCTTC

j_call: TRBJ1-1
v_call: TRBV7-2
d_call: NA
clone_size: NA
cdr3_aa: CASSLFGPSNGNTEAFF
cdr3_nt: TGTGCCAGCAGCTTATTCGGCCCCAGCAACGGGAACACTGAAGCTTTCTTT

j_call: TRBJ1-1
v_call: TRBV27
d_call: NA
clone_size: NA
cdr3_aa: CASSPWAENTEAFF
cdr3_nt: TGTGCCAGCAGCCCCTGGGCTGAAAACACTGAAGCTTTCTTT

j_call: TRBJ2-3
v_call: TRBV5-1
d_call: NA
clone_size: NA
cdr3_aa: CASSAFSAPQDTQYF
cdr3_nt: TGCGCCAGCAGCGCCTTTAGCGCGCCCCAAGATACGCAGTATTTT

j_call: TRBJ2-7
v_call: TRBV6-1
d_call: NA
clone_size: NA
cdr3_aa: CASSRGAHEQYF
cdr3_nt: TGTGCCAGCAGCCGGGGGGCCCACGAGCAGTACTTC

j_call: TRBJ2-5
v_call: TRBV4-1
d_call: NA
clone_size: few
cdr3_aa: CASSQGVKTQETQYF
cdr3_nt: TGCGCCAGCAGCCAAGGAGTTAAGACCCAAGAGACCCAGTACTTC

j_call: TRBJ2-6
v_call: TRBV15
d_call: NA
clone_size: few
cdr3_aa: CATSRDRASGANVLTF
cdr3_nt: TGTGCCACCAGCAGAGATCGGGCATCTGGGGCCAACGTCCTGACTTTC

j_call: TRBJ1-1
v_call: TRBV9
d_call: TRBD1
clone_size: NA
cdr3_aa: CASSGRQGRTEAFF
cdr3_nt: TGTGCCAGCAGCGGACGACAGGGGAGAACTGAAGCTTTCTTT

j_call: TRBJ2-3
v_call: TRBV7-8
d_call: NA
clone_size: few
cdr3_aa: CASSLEGRRADTQYF
cdr3_nt: TGTGCCAGCAGCTTAGAGGGACGAAGGGCAGATACGCAGTATTTT

j_call: TRBJ1-4
v_call: TRBV7-2
d_call: TRBD1
clone_size: few
cdr3_aa: CASSIDRAGEKLFF
cdr3_nt: TGTGCCAGCAGCATAGACAGGGCGGGGGAAAAACTGTTTTTT

j_call: TRBJ2-7
v_call: TRBV6-5
d_call: TRBD2
clone_size: NA
cdr3_aa: CASKLAGGPGEQYF
cdr3_nt: TGTGCCAGCAAGTTAGCGGGGGGTCCGGGCGAGCAGTACTTC

j_call: TRBJ1-1
v_call: TRBV7-2
d_call: NA
clone_size: NA
cdr3_aa: CASSPLGGGWNTEAFF
cdr3_nt: TGTGCCAGCAGCCCGTTAGGGGGGGGTTGGAACACTGAAGCTTTCTTT

j_call: TRBJ2-1
v_call: TRBV7-2
d_call: NA
clone_size: few
cdr3_aa: CASSWGTYNEQFF
cdr3_nt: TGTGCCAGCAGCTGGGGGACCTACAATGAGCAGTTCTTC

j_call: TRBJ1-1
v_call: TRBV4-3
d_call: NA
clone_size: NA
cdr3_aa: CASSQDIKGLTEAFF
cdr3_nt: TGCGCCAGCAGCCAAGATATTAAGGGGCTTACTGAAGCTTTCTTT

j_call: TRBJ2-2
v_call: TRBV5-1
d_call: NA
clone_size: few
cdr3_aa: CASSLIDAVNTGELFF
cdr3_nt: TGCGCCAGCAGCTTGATCGACGCAGTGAACACCGGGGAGCTGTTTTTT

j_call: TRBJ2-1
v_call: TRBV6-2/TRBV6-3
d_call: NA
clone_size: few
cdr3_aa: CASRKEGGHGNEQFF
cdr3_nt: TGTGCCAGCAGAAAAGAGGGGGGCCATGGCAATGAGCAGTTCTTC

j_call: TRBJ2-7
v_call: TRBV3-1
d_call: TRBD1
clone_size: few
cdr3_aa: CASSPPGTVYEQYF
cdr3_nt: TGTGCCAGCAGCCCCCCCGGGACAGTCTACGAGCAGTACTTC

j_call: TRBJ2-7
v_call: TRBV30
d_call: NA
clone_size: many
cdr3_aa: CAWSPSPGTDYTYEQYF
cdr3_nt: TGTGCCTGGAGTCCGTCCCCAGGGACCGATTATACCTACGAGCAGTACTTC

j_call: TRBJ1-1
v_call: TRBV12-3/TRBV12-4
d_call: TRBD1
clone_size: NA
cdr3_aa: CASTGTGVSEAFF
cdr3_nt: TGTGCCAGCACCGGGACAGGGGTCTCCGAAGCTTTCTTT

j_call: TRBJ2-7
v_call: TRBV5-1
d_call: NA
clone_size: NA
cdr3_aa: CASSRDSLGGSYEQYF
cdr3_nt: TGCGCCAGCAGCAGGGACTCCTTAGGGGGGTCCTACGAGCAGTACTTC

j_call: TRBJ1-3
v_call: TRBV20-1
d_call: NA
clone_size: NA
cdr3_aa: CSARAGNSGNTIYF
cdr3_nt: TGCAGTGCTAGAGCCGGGAACTCTGGAAACACCATATATTTT

j_call: TRBJ2-1
v_call: TRBV7-7
d_call: NA
clone_size: few
cdr3_aa: CASSLEAQQGNPFGHEQFF
cdr3_nt: TGTGCCAGCAGCTTAGAGGCTCAGCAAGGGAATCCTTTTGGACATGAGCAGTTCTTC

j_call: TRBJ2-4
v_call: TRBV6-1
d_call: TRBD2
clone_size: few
cdr3_aa: CASSPDPGLVRNIQYF
cdr3_nt: TGTGCCAGCAGCCCTGACCCGGGACTAGTAAGGAACATTCAGTACTTC

j_call: TRBJ2-5
v_call: TRBV12-3/TRBV12-4
d_call: TRBD2
clone_size: NA
cdr3_aa: CASRQLAGAQETQYF
cdr3_nt: TGTGCCAGCAGGCAACTAGCGGGGGCCCAAGAGACCCAGTACTTC

j_call: TRBJ2-1
v_call: TRBV15
d_call: NA
clone_size: NA
cdr3_aa: CATSSVQVYNEQFF
cdr3_nt: TGTGCCACCAGCTCTGTCCAGGTCTACAATGAGCAGTTCTTC